These T cell receptor beta chains were read from a single sample in a study of OX40 agonist ivuxolimab in advanced cancers. TCRdb's copy holds only in-frame clones and misses some; the assay was immunoSEQ multiplex PCR. Here the sample spans about 84,000 clones, roughly 84% being singletons. Here the sequenced sample was CD4+ or CD8+ T cells sorted from blood, taken in a trial of the OX40 agonist ivuxolimab. These receptor sequences come from an adult with an advanced solid tumor such as melanoma, head and neck, liver or kidney cancer. Both conserved end residues are part of each CDR3. The D gene is left open where the match is weak. Part of the rows lack a size; the others show once, few, many or a class for expanded clones.

len,abundance,j_gene,d_gene,v_gene,CDR3nt,CDR3aa
14,-,TRBJ1-1,-,TRBV7-8,TGTGCCAGCAGCTACTCCGAACAGAACACTGAAGCTTTCTTT,CASSYSEQNTEAFF
15,-,TRBJ2-3,TRBD2,TRBV10-2,TGCGCCAGCAGCGAGATAGCGGGGGGGCGAGATACGCAGTATTTT,CASSEIAGGRDTQYF
15,-,TRBJ1-3,-,TRBV7-9,TGTGCCAGCACCGAATGGGCCCCCTCTGGAAACACCATATATTTT,CASTEWAPSGNTIYF
13,once,TRBJ1-4,-,TRBV7-6,TGTGCCAGCAGCTTACTTCTAAATGAAAAACTGTTTTTT,CASSLLLNEKLFF
15,-,TRBJ2-7,-,TRBV11-2,TGTGCCAGCAGTCACTCGTCAGGGGGGACCTACGAGCAGTACTTC,CASSHSSGGTYEQYF
14,once,TRBJ2-1,-,TRBV11-3,TGTGCCAGCAGCTTAGACGGACGGAACAATGAGCAGTTCTTC,CASSLDGRNNEQFF
14,-,TRBJ2-1,-,TRBV18,TGTGCCAGCTCGCCTGGGGGGACCCACAATGAGCAGTTCTTC,CASSPGGTHNEQFF
14,-,TRBJ2-7,-,TRBV28,TGTGCCAGCACCCTCAGGGGAATGCCATACGAGCAGTACTTC,CASTLRGMPYEQYF
17,once,TRBJ1-2,-,TRBV21-1,TGTGCCAGGCTCTATCGGGTGTCCGAGGTTCGGGCCCATGGCTACACCTTC,CARLYRVSEVRAHGYTF
13,-,TRBJ1-1,TRBD1,TRBV29-1,TGCAGCGCTCAGGGACAGGTTGAAACTGAAGCTTTCTTT,CSAQGQVETEAFF
16,-,TRBJ1-2,-,TRBV18,TGTGCCAGCTCCCCATCGATCCCGGGACGAGCGAGAGGCTACACCTTC,CASSPSIPGRARGYTF
13,once,TRBJ1-5,-,TRBV7-3,TGTGCCAGCAGCTTATCAAGGGACCAGCCCCAGCATTTT,CASSLSRDQPQHF
15,-,TRBJ1-3,-,TRBV19,TGTGCAAGTAGTTGGCAAGGAGACTCTGGAAACACCATATATTTT,CASSWQGDSGNTIYF
16,-,TRBJ1-5,-,TRBV5-7,TGTGCCAGCAGCTTGAAGAGGATGGGGAGCAATCAGCCCCAGCATTTT,CASSLKRMGSNQPQHF
15,-,TRBJ1-2,-,TRBV21-1,TGTGCCAGCAGCAAAACAGGGGGCATTGACTATGGCTACACCTTC,CASSKTGGIDYGYTF
14,-,TRBJ1-1,-,TRBV7-9,TGTGCCAGCAGCTCGCAGGGTGGCAGCACTGAAGCTTTCTTT,CASSSQGGSTEAFF
14,few,TRBJ1-3,-,TRBV6-6,TGTGCCAGCAGTTCCCGACAGATCGGAAACACCATATATTTT,CASSSRQIGNTIYF
13,-,TRBJ1-3,-,TRBV6-1,TGTGCCAGCAAGCGGGTGGGAGGAAACACCATATATTTT,CASKRVGGNTIYF
15,-,TRBJ1-6,-,TRBV19,TGTGCCAGTAGGAGGGGAAATCAGGATAATTCACCCCTCCACTTT,CASRRGNQDNSPLHF
17,-,TRBJ2-1,TRBD1,TRBV23-1,TGCGCCAGCAGTCAATCGGTCCGAGACAGGGATTACAATGAGCAGTTCTTC,CASSQSVRDRDYNEQFF
14,-,TRBJ2-3,TRBD1,TRBV30,TGTGCCTGGAGTGTGGGGACAGGGCCAGATACGCAGTATTTT,CAWSVGTGPDTQYF
15,-,TRBJ2-2,TRBD1,TRBV18,TGTGCCAGCTCACCGGACAGGGGGCAAAACGGGGAGCTGTTTTTT,CASSPDRGQNGELFF
14,-,TRBJ2-6,TRBD1,TRBV29-1,TGCAGCGCCCGACAGGGATCTGGGGCCAACGTCCTGACTTTC,CSARQGSGANVLTF
15,-,TRBJ2-6,-,TRBV7-3,TGTGCCAGCAGCTTATATGGGACCGGGGCCAACGTCCTGACTTTC,CASSLYGTGANVLTF
12,-,TRBJ2-7,-,TRBV18,TGTGCCAGCTCACCAACGGCTCAAGAGCAGTACTTC,CASSPTAQEQYF
17,-,TRBJ1-6,-,TRBV4-2,TGTGCCAGCAGCCAAGGCCGCGGGACGGTATCTAATTCACCCCTCCACTTT,CASSQGRGTVSNSPLHF
15,-,TRBJ2-5,-,TRBV5-1,TGCGCCAGCAGCTTGTCAGGTACCAGCCAAGAGACCCAGTACTTC,CASSLSGTSQETQYF